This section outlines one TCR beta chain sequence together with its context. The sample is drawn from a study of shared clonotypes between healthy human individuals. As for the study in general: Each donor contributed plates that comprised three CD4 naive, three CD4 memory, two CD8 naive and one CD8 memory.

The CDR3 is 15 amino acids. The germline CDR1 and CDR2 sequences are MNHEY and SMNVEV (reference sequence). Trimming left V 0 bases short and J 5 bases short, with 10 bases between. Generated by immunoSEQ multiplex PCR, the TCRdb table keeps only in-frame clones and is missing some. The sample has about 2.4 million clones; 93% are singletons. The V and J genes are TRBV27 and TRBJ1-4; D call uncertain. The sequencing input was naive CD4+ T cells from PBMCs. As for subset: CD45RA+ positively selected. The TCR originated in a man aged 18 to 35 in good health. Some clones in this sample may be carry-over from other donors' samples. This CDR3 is CASSLSRAANEKLFF. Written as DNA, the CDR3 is TGTGCCAGCAGTTTATCGAGGGCAGCGAATGAAAAACTGTTTTTT.